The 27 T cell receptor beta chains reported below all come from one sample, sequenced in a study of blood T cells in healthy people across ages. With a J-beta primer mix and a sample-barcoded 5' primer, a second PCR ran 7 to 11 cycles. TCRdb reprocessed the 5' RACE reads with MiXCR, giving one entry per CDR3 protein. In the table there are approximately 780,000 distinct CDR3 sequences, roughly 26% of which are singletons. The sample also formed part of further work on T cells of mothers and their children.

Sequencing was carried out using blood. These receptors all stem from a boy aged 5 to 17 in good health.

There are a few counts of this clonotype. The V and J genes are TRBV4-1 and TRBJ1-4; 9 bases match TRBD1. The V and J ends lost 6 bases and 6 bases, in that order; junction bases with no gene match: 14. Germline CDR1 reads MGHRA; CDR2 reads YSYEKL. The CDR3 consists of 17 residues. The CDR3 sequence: CASSNRDRARGDEKLFF. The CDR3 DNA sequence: TGCGCCAGCAGTAACCGGGACAGGGCCAGGGGGGATGAAAAACTGTTTTTT.

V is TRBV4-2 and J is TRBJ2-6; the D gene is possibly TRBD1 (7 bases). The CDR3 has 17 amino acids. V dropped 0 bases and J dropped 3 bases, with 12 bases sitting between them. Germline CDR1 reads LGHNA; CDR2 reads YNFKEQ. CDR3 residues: CASSQDGGGFGANVLTF. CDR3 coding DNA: TGTGCCAGCAGCCAAGACGGAGGGGGCTTTGGGGCCAACGTCCTGACTTTC.

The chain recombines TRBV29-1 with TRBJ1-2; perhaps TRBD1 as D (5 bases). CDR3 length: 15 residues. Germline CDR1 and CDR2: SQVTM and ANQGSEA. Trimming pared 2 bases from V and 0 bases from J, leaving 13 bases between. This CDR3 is CSVESGTGTNYGYTF. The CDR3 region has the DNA TGCAGCGTTGAATCTGGCACAGGAACTAACTATGGCTACACCTTC.

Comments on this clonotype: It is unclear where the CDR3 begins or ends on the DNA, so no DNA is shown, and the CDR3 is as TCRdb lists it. The CDR3 loop reads CASSFGPGGNYGYTF. This chain joins TRBV12-3 or TRBV12-4 and TRBJ1-2; the listed D gene, TRBD1, was not tested against the DNA. Counting both end residues, the CDR3 totals 15 amino acids.

The CDR3 coding sequence is TGCAGTGCTAGAAGGGATACGAGCTCCTACGAGCAGTACTTC. Translated: CSARRDTSSYEQYF. The J gene is TRBJ2-1, the V gene TRBV20-1; D is unclear. The J call may be incorrect, as the DNA end agrees better with TRBJ2-7. CDR3 length equals 14 residues. Looked up from germline, CDR1 is DFQATT and CDR2 is SNEGSKA (reference sequence).

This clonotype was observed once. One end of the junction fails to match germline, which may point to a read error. The CDR3 here is CSSSLAGGLRGNTEAFF. DNA of the CDR3: TGTTCCAGCAGCTTAGCGGGAGGACTAAGGGGGAACACTGAAGCTTTCTTT. V usage is TRBV7-9 and J usage is TRBJ1-1; D possibly corresponds to TRBD1 (5 bases). This CDR3 comprises 17 residues. Germline loops: CDR1 SEHNR, CDR2 FQNEAQ (reference sequence).

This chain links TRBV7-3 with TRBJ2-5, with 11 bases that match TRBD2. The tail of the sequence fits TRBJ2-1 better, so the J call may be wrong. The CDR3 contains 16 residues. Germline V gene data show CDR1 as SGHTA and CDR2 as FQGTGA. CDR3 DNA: TGTGCCAGCAGCTTAATTCCCGGGACTAGCGGCAATGAGCAGTTCTTC. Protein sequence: CASSLIPGTSGNEQFF.

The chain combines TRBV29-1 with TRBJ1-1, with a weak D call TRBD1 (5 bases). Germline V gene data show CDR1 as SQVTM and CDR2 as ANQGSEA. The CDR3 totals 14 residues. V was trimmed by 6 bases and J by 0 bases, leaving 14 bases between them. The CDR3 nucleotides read TGCAGCGTCCGACAGAAACGGATGAACACTGAAGCTTTCTTT. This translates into CSVRQKRMNTEAFF.

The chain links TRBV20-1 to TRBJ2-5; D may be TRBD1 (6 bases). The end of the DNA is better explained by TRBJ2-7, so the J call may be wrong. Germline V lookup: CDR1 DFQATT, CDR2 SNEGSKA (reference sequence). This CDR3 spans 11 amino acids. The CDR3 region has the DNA TGCAGTGCCGTGAGGGGGATCGAGCAGTACTTC. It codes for CSAVRGIEQYF.

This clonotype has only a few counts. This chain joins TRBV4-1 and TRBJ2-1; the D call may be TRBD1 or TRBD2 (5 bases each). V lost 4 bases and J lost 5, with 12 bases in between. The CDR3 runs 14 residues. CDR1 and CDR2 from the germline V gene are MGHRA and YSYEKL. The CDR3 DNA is TGCGCCAGCAGCCTTGGCAGGGAGAACAATGAGCAGTTCTTC. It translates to CASSLGRENNEQFF.

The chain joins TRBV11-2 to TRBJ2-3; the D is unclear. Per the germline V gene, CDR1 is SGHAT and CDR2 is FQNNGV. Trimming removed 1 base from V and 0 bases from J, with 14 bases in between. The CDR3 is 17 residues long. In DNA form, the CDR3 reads TGTGCCAGCAGCTTAGGCCCGTCTCGTACTAGCACAGATACGCAGTATTTT. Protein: CASSLGPSRTSTDTQYF.

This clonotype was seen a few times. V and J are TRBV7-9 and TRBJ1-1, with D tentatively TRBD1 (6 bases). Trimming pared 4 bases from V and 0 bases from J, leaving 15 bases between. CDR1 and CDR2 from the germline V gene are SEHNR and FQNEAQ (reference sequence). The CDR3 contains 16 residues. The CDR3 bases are TGTGCCAGCAGCTCCCCCCCTGGGGGCATGAACACTGAAGCTTTCTTT. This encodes CASSSPPGGMNTEAFF.

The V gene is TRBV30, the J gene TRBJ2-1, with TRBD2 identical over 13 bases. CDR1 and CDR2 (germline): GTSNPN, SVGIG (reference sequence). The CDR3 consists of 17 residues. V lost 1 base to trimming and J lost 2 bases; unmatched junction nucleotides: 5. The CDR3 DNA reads TGTGCCTGGAGTGGGGGACTAGCGGGGACCGCCTACAATGAGCAGTTCTTC. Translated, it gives CAWSGGLAGTAYNEQFF.

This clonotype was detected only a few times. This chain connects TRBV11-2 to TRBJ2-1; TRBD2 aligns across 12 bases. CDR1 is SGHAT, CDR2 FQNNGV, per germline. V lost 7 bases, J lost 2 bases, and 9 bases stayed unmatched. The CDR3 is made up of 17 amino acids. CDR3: CASTITSGGSPYNEQFF. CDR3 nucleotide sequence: TGTGCCAGCACGATTACTAGCGGGGGGTCCCCCTACAATGAGCAGTTCTTC. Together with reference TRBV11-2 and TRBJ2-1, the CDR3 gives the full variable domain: EAGVAQSPRYKIIEKRQSVAFWCNPISGHATLYWYQQILGQGPKLLIQFQNNGVVDDSQLPKDRFSAERLKGVDSTLKIQPAKLEDSAVYLCASTITSGGSPYNEQFFGPGTRLTVL.

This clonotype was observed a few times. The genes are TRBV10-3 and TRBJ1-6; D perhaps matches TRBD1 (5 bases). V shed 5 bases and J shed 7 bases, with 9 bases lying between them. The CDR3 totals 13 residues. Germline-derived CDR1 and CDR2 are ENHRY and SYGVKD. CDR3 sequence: CAISPGLNSPLHF. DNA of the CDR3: TGTGCCATCAGTCCGGGGCTAAATTCACCCCTCCACTTT.

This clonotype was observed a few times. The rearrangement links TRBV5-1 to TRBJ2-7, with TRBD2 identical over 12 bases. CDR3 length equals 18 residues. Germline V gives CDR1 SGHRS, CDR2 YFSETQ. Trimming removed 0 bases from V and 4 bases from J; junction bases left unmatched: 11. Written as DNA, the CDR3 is TGCGCCAGCAGCTTGGAACCTAGCGGGGGGGGGATCGAATACGAGCAGTACTTC. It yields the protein CASSLEPSGGGIEYEQYF.

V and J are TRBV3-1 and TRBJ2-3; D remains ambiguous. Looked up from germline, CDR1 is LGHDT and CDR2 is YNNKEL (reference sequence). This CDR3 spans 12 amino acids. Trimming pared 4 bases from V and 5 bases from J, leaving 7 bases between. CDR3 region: CASSPQGDTQYF. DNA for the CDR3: TGTGCCAGCAGCCCGCAAGGAGATACGCAGTATTTT.

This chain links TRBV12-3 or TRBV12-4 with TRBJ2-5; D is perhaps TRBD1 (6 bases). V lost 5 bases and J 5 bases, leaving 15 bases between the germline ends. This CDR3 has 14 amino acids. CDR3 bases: TGTGCCAGCAGTCAGAACAGGGTTCTGGAGACCCAGTACTTC. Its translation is CASSQNRVLETQYF.

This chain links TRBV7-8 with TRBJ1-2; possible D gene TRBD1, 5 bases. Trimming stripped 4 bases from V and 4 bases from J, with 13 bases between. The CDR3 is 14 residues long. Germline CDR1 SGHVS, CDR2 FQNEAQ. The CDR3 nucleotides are TGTGCCAGCAGCTACCTTAGGGGATCCTATGGCTACACCTTC. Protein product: CASSYLRGSYGYTF.

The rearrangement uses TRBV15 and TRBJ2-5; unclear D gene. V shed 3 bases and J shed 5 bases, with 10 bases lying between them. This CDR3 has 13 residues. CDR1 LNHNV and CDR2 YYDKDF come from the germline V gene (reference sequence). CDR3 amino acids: CATSRTRGETQYF. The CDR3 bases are TGTGCCACCAGCAGGACCCGAGGCGAGACCCAGTACTTC.

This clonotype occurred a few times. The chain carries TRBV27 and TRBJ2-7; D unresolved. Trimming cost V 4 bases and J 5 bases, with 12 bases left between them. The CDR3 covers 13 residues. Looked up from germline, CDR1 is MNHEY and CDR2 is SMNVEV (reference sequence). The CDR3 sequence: CASSSAGWDEQYF. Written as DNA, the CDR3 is TGTGCCAGCAGTTCAGCTGGGTGGGACGAGCAGTACTTC.

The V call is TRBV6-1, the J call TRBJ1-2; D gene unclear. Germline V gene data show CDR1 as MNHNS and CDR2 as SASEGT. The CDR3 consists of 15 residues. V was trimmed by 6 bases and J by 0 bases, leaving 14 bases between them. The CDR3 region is CASRMDSWANYGYTF. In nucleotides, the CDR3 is TGTGCCAGCAGAATGGACTCGTGGGCTAACTATGGCTACACCTTC.

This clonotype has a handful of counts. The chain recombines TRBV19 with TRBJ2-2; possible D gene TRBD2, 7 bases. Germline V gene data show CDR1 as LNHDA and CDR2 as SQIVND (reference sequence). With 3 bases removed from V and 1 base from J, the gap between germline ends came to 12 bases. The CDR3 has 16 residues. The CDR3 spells CASSIGGGENTGELFF. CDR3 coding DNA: TGTGCCAGTAGTATCGGAGGGGGGGAGAACACCGGGGAGCTGTTTTTT.

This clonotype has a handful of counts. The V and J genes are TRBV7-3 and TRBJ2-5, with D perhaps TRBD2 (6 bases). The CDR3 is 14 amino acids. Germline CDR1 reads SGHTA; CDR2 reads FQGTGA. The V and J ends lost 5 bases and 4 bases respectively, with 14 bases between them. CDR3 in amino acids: CASSNGGGVETQYF. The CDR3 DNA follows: TGTGCCAGCAGCAACGGCGGAGGGGTAGAGACCCAGTACTTC.

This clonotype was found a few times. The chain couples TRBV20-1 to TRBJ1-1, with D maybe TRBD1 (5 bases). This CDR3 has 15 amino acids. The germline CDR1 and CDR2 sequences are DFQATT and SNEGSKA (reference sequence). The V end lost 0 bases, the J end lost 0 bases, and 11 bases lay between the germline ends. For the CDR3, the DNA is TGCAGTGCTAGAGATGACAGTAGGTTGAACACTGAAGCTTTCTTT. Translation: CSARDDSRLNTEAFF.

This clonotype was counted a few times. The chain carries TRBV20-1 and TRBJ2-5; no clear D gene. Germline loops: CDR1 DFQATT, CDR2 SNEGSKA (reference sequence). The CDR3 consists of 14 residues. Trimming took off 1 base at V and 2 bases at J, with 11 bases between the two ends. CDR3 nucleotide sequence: TGCAGTGCTAGAGTTTACAGAGGACAAGAGACCCAGTACTTC. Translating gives CSARVYRGQETQYF.

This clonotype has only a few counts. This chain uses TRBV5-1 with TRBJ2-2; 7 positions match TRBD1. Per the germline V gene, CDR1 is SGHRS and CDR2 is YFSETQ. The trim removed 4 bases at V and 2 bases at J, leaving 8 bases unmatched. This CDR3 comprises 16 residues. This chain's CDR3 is CASSPAGTDNTGELFF. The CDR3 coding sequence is TGCGCCAGCAGCCCGGCCGGGACAGATAACACCGGGGAGCTGTTTTTT.